This T cell receptor beta chain was sequenced during a study of cytomegalovirus exposure and HLA in healthy donors. At the level of the study: Earlier results showed 90 million to 130 million unique TCR beta sequences derived from approximately 170 million T cells. Study-level results: The records held CMV serostatus as the only immune exposure information.

PCR employed 60 Vbeta and 13 Jbeta primers. In the original analysis: Later analysis identified some 80 million unique TCR beta chains, approximately 11 million shared. Clones were read by immunoSEQ multiplex PCR, and TCRdb kept only the in-frame ones, dropping some. The DNA gave D and trimming, while V, J and clone size come from that table. The sample has 150,000 to 200,000 clones; 65% to 90% are singletons. Remarks on this clone: The antigen is undetermined.

CDR3 size: 16 residues. CDR1 is LNHDA and CDR2 is SQIVND in the germline V gene (reference sequence). The V and J ends lost 4 bases and 4 bases respectively, with 19 bases between them. V usage is TRBV19 and J usage is TRBJ1-1, with D possibly matching TRBD1 (6 bases). Sequenced: PBMCs. This TCR was recovered from a human donor in good health. The CDR3 nucleotides are TGTGCCAGTAGTACTCTCGGGGGGGCCGTGGGCACTGAAGCTTTCTTT. As protein: CASSTLGGAVGTEAFF.